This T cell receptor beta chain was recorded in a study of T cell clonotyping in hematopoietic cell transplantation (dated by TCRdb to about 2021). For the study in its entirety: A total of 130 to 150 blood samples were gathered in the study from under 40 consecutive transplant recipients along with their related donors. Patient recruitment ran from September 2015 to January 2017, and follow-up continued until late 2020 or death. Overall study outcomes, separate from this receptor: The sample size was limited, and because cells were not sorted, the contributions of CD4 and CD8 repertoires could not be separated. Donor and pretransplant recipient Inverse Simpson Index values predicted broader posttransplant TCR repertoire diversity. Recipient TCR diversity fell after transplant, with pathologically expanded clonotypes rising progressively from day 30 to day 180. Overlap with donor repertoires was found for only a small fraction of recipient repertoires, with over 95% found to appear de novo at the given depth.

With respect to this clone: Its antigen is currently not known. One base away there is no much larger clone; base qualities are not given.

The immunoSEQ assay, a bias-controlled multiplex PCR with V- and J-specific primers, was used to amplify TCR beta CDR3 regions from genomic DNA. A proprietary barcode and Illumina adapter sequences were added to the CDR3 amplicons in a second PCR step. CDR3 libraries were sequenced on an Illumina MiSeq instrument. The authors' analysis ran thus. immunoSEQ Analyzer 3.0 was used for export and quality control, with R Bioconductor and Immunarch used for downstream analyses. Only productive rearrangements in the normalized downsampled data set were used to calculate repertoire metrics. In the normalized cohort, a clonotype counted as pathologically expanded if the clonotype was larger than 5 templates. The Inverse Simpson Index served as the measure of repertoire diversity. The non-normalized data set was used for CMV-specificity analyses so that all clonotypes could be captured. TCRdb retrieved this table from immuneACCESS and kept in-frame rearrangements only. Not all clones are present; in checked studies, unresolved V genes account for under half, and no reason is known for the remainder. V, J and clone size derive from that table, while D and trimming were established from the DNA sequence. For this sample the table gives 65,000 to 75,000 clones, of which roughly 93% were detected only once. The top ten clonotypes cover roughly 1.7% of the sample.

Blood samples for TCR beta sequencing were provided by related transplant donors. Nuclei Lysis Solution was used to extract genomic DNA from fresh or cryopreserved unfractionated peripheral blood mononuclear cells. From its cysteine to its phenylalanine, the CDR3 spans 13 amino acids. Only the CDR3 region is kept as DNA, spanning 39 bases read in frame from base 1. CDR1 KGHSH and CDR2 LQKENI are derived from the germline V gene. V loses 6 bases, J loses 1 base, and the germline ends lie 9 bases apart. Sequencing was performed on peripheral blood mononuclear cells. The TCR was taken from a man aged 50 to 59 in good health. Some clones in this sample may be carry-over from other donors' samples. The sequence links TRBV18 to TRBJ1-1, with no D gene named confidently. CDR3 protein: CASSLSSNTEAFF. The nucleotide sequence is TGTGCCAGCTCGCTATCCTCGAACACTGAAGCTTTCTTT.